The rows below give T cell receptor beta chains drawn from one sample of a study of cytomegalovirus exposure and HLA in healthy donors. Assay used: immunoSEQ multiplex PCR; TCRdb lists only in-frame clones, some missing. The sample shows around 180,000 clones, 80% to 85% of them seen only once. What was sequenced was PBMCs. Receptors were obtained from a boy aged 2 to 9 in good health and CMV-seronegative. Both conserved end residues are part of each CDR3. The D gene is left open where the match is weak. Rows give clone size only sometimes, using once, few, many, or a class for an expanded clone.

d_call | j_call | clone_size | v_call | cdr3_aa | cdr3_nt
NA | TRBJ1-2 | NA | TRBV6-4 | CASSPVRCPCYGYTF | TGTGCCAGCAGCCCCGTGAGGTGTCCTTGCTATGGCTACACCTTC
NA | TRBJ1-3 | NA | TRBV29-1 | CSPKPSGGPPGNTIYF | TGCAGCCCCAAACCCTCGGGAGGCCCCCCGGGAAACACCATATATTTT
NA | TRBJ2-5 | NA | TRBV27 | CASSRETQYF | TGTGCCAGCAGTCGGGAGACCCAGTACTTC
NA | TRBJ2-1 | NA | TRBV7-3 | CASSPDSNEQFF | TGTGCCAGCAGCCCGGACTCTAATGAGCAGTTCTTC
NA | TRBJ1-1 | NA | TRBV27 | CASSFIRSENTEAFF | TGTGCCAGCAGTTTCATCCGTTCAGAAAACACTGAAGCTTTCTTT
TRBD1 | TRBJ2-2 | NA | TRBV2 | CASRDTGGSYTGELFF | TGTGCCAGCAGAGATACAGGGGGCTCCTACACCGGGGAGCTGTTTTTT
NA | TRBJ1-5 | NA | TRBV27 | CASSDYGQPQHF | TGTGCCAGCAGCGACTACGGTCAGCCCCAGCATTTT
NA | TRBJ1-2 | once | TRBV5-6 | CASNGEGGINYGYTF | TGTGCCAGCAATGGGGAGGGGGGGATCAACTATGGCTACACCTTC
NA | TRBJ1-1 | few | TRBV11-2 | CASSLGFRTDFEAFF | TGTGCCAGCAGCTTAGGTTTCCGGACGGACTTTGAAGCTTTCTTT
NA | TRBJ1-1 | NA | TRBV29-1 | CSVEGLLNTEAFF | TGCAGCGTAGAGGGTCTCTTGAACACTGAAGCTTTCTTT
TRBD1 | TRBJ1-3 | NA | TRBV19 | CASSTGQGAGNTIYF | TGTGCCAGTAGTACCGGACAGGGAGCTGGAAACACCATATATTTT
TRBD2 | TRBJ2-1 | NA | TRBV5-6 | CASSLGLLAGDNEQFF | TGTGCCAGCAGCTTGGGGCTACTAGCGGGAGACAATGAGCAGTTCTTC
NA | TRBJ2-7 | NA | TRBV5-6 | CASSFQGRDHEQYF | TGTGCCAGCAGCTTTCAGGGCAGGGATCACGAGCAGTACTTC
NA | TRBJ2-1 | once | TRBV13 | CASGKLTGEQFF | TGTGCCAGCGGAAAATTGACAGGAGAGCAGTTCTTC
NA | TRBJ1-5 | NA | TRBV18 | CASSAGVSFGNQPQHF | TGTGCCAGCTCAGCGGGGGTAAGCTTCGGCAATCAGCCCCAGCATTTT
NA | TRBJ2-3 | NA | TRBV6-1 | CASSFQGEADTQYF | TGTGCCAGCAGTTTCCAAGGTGAGGCAGATACGCAGTATTTT
NA | TRBJ2-5 | NA | TRBV9 | CASSVASAGGQETQYF | TGTGCCAGCAGCGTAGCATCGGCCGGGGGCCAAGAGACCCAGTACTTC
TRBD1 | TRBJ1-1 | few | TRBV11-3 | CASSHGTDTEAFF | TGTGCCAGCAGCCACGGGACAGACACTGAAGCTTTCTTT
TRBD2 | TRBJ2-1 | NA | TRBV2 | CASSEIVAGGPKNNEQFF | TGTGCCAGCAGTGAAATAGTAGCGGGAGGGCCTAAGAACAATGAGCAGTTCTTC
TRBD1 | TRBJ2-1 | few | TRBV6-6 | CASSYGGTGGLSEQFF | TGTGCCAGCAGTTACGGGGGTACAGGGGGGCTCAGTGAGCAGTTCTTC
TRBD2 | TRBJ2-7 | NA | TRBV18 | CASSRGGEAYEQYF | TGTGCCAGCTCACGGGGGGGGGAGGCCTACGAGCAGTACTTC
TRBD2 | TRBJ2-5 | few | TRBV7-2 | CASSLSPPFRGRGETQYF | TGTGCCAGCAGCTTAAGCCCCCCTTTTCGCGGGAGAGGAGAGACCCAGTACTTC
NA | TRBJ2-3 | NA | TRBV14 | CASSRRGAFGTDTQYF | TGTGCCAGCAGCCGGAGGGGCGCATTCGGCACAGATACGCAGTATTTT
NA | TRBJ1-1 | once | TRBV5-1 | CASSLGPQGFGTEAFF | TGCGCCAGCAGCTTGGGGCCCCAGGGTTTTGGCACTGAAGCTTTCTTT
TRBD1 | TRBJ2-4 | NA | TRBV29-1 | CSVGDRGRSIQYF | TGCAGCGTGGGGGACAGGGGGCGAAGCATTCAGTACTTC
TRBD1 | TRBJ1-1 | NA | TRBV6-6 | CASSSYHTDRAETFF | TGTGCCAGCAGTTCCTATCACACAGACAGGGCCGAAACTTTCTTT
TRBD1 | TRBJ2-7 | NA | TRBV5-1 | CASSLTGQGAYEQYF | TGCGCCAGCAGCTTGACGGGACAGGGGGCCTACGAGCAGTACTTC
TRBD2 | TRBJ2-3 | NA | TRBV6-5 | CASSVSGRAGDTQYF | TGTGCCAGCAGTGTTAGCGGGAGGGCCGGAGATACGCAGTATTTT
TRBD2 | TRBJ2-7 | few | TRBV18 | CASSHGTSGIGDTYEQYF | TGTGCCAGCTCACACGGGACTAGCGGGATCGGGGATACCTACGAGCAGTACTTC
NA | TRBJ2-1 | NA | TRBV7-2 | CASSIFLTPSYNEQFF | TGTGCCAGCAGCATATTCCTAACCCCCTCCTACAATGAGCAGTTCTTC